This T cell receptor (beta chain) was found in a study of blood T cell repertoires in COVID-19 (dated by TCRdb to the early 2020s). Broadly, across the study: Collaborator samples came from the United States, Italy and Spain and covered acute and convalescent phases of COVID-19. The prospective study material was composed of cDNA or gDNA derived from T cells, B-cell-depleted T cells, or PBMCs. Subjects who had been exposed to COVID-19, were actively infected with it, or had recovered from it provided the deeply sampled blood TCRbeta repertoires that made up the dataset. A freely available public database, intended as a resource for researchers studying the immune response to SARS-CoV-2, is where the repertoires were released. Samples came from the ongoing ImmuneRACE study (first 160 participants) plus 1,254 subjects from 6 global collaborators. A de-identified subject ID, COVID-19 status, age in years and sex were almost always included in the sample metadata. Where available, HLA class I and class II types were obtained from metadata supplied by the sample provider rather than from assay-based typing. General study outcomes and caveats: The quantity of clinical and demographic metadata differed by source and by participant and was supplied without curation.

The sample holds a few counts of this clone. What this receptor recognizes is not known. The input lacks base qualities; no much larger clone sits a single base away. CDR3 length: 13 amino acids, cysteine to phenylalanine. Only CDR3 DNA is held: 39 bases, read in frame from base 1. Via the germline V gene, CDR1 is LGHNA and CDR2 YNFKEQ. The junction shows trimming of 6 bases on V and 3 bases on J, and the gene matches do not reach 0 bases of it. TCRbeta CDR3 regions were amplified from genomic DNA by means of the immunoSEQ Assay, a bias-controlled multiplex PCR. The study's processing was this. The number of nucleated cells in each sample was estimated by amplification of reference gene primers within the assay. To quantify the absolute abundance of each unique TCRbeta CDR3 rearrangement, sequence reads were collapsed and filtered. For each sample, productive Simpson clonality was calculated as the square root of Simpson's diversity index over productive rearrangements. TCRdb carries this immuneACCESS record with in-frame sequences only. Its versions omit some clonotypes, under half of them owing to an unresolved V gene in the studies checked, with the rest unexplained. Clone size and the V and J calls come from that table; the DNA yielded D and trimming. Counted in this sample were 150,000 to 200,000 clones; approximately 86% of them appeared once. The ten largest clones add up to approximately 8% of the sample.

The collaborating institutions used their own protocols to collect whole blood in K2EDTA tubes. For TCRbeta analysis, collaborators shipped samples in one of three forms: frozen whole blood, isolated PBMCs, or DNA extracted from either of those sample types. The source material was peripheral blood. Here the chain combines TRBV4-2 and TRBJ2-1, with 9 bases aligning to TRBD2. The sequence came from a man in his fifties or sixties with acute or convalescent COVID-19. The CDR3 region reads CASSSGSYNEQFF. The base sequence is TGTGCCAGCAGTAGCGGGAGCTACAATGAGCAGTTCTTC.